In this sample, the clone carrying this TCR beta chain turned up a few times. The target antigen is unknown. The CDR3 runs 13 residues. Germline-derived CDR1 and CDR2 are WSHSY and SAAADI. Unmatched junction bases numbered 3, after V lost 7 bases and J lost 0 bases. Each participant gave about 10 milliliters of peripheral blood. This entry is derived from a study of type 1 and type 2 diabetes patients. Study at large: Donors were type 1 diabetes, type 2 diabetes, or nondiabetic controls.

Findings and caveats of the study: In type 2 diabetes, highly-expanded CD4+ clones took a median around 4% of reads. Some expanded clones seen only in T1D might occur in additional T2D or control samples.

The PCR template was genomic DNA. A primer set of 30 forward and 13 reverse primers amplified the CDR3. TCRdb redid the calling of the multiplex PCR reads with MiXCR, one entry per CDR3 protein. The sample carries about 290,000 distinct CDR3 sequences, around 47% recorded once. The sequencing input was peripheral blood mononuclear cells (PBMCs). V and J are TRBV10-2 and TRBJ2-7, with 7 nucleotides matching TRBD2. This receptor was obtained from a man aged 18-30 years with type 2 diabetes. CDR3 coding DNA: TGCGCCAGCACGGGGGGAAGCTCCTACGAGCAGTACTTC. Translating it yields CASTGGSSYEQYF.